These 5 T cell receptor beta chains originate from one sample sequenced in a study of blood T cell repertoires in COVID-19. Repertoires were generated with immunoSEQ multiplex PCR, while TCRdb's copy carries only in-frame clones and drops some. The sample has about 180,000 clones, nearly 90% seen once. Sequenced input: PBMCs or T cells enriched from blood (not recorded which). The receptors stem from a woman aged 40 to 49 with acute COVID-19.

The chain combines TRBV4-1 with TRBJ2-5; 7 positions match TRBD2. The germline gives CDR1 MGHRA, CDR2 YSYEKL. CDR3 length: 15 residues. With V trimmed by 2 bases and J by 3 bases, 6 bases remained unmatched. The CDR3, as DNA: TGCGCCAGCAGCCAAACCGGGACTAATAAAGAGACCCAGTACTTC. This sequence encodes CASSQTGTNKETQYF.

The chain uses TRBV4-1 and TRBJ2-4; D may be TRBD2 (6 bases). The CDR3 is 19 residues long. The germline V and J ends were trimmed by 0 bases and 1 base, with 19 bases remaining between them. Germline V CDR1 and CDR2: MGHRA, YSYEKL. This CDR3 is CASSQDGGMDYLAKNIQYF. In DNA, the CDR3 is TGCGCCAGCAGCCAAGACGGCGGGATGGATTATTTGGCCAAAAACATTCAGTACTTC.

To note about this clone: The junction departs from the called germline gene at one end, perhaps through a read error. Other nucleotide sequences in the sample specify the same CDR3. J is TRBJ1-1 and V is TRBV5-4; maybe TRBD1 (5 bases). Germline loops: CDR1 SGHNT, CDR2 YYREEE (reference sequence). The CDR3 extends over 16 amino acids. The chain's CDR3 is CASSLGRAQPNTEAFF. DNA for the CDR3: TGTGCCAGCAGTTTGGGCAGGGCACAACCGAACACTGAAGCTTTCTTT.

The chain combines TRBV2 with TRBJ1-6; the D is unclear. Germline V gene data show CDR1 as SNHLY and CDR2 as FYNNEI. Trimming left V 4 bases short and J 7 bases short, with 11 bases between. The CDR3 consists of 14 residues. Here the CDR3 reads CASSGRLINSPLHF. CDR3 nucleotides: TGTGCCAGCAGTGGAAGACTGATAAATTCACCCCTCCACTTT.

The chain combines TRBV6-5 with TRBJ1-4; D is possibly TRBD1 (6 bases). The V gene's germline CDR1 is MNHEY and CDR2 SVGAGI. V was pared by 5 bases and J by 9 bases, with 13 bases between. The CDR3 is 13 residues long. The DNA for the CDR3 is TGTGCCAGCAGTACCCTGGACAGTAAAAAACTGTTTTTT. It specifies CASSTLDSKKLFF.